This paragraph covers one T cell receptor (beta chain) sequence. Its recognized antigen is unknown. No per-base quality is available; no much larger clone lies one base away. Using the deep immunoSEQ assay, multiplex PCR amplified TCR CDR3 regions from genomic DNA. For each cell subset, the extracted genomic DNA was distributed evenly across all wells of several immunoSEQ 96-well plates, and each plate served as one replicate. For unsorted PBMC, each replicate PCR was loaded with about 270 ng genomic DNA, equivalent to tens of thousands of T cell genomes. Genomic DNA from unsorted PBMC was sequenced over ten immunoSEQ deep assay plates. The purified libraries were quantified using a Qubit 3.0 fluorometer, sized with a Bioanalyzer 2100, and then quantified again using the KAPA Library Quantification kit. Every immunoSEQ 96-well plate was sequenced on a separate single-read 150-cycle Illumina NextSeq 550 flow cell. In the authors' own workflow: Because the immunoSEQ output held only junctional sequences and lacked quality scores, the filtering could not match the filtering applied to full-length reads. Sequences were annotated with PyIR, a Python wrapper for IgBLAST v1.9, and V/J genes and CDR3 were assigned using IMGT germline references. Reads were filtered out if the reads had weak V/J assignments (E-value above 1e-6), no CDR3, stop codons, out-of-frame junctions, or ambiguous translated residues. V3J clonotypes were defined as sequences sharing an identical inferred V gene, J gene, and CDR3 amino acid sequence. Percentage overlap between repertoires was computed as shared unique clonotypes divided by the size of the smaller repertoire. Repertoire richness was assessed with RTK rarefaction, the Chao1 estimator, and Recon v2.1 estimates of unobserved clonotypes. The table was pulled from immuneACCESS by TCRdb, which kept in-frame rearrangements only. Such tables lose some clones; where checked, under half of the loss comes from unresolved V genes, and the rest has no known cause. V and J calls and clone size are as listed in that table; D and trimming were resolved from the DNA. Across this sample there are roughly 450,000 clones, with approximately 79% seen only once. The biggest ten clones account for about an eighth of the sample.

The data are from a study of shared clonotypes between healthy human individuals (dated by TCRdb to between 2020 and 2021). About the full investigation: Two women and three men aged 18 to 49 years were included in the cohort. Between about 0.94 and 8.9 billion PBMCs per donor were obtained by leukapheresis. To estimate repertoire size and how much clonotype sharing occurs between individuals, the study deeply sequenced the blood TCR repertoires of several healthy adults. To increase sequencing depth and limit assay-specific biases, different laboratories used diverse techniques to prepare libraries and sequence TCR repertoires.

V and J are truncated by 0 bases and 5 bases respectively, leaving an intervening sequence of 4 bases. CDR1 DFQATT and CDR2 SNEGSKA were looked up in the germline V gene (reference sequence). Measured from the cysteine to the phenylalanine, the CDR3 is 11 residues long. The read is trimmed to its CDR3 DNA, 33 bases read in frame from base 1. Study-wide conclusions, independent of this receptor: Based on pairwise subsampling, the degree of clonotype sharing among donors was expected to be affected by sequencing depth. The small number of donors limited the genetic and exposure-history diversity represented. Sampling was restricted to blood, and TCR repertoires in tissues likely differ from the TCR repertoires found in blood.

Donors were healthy HIV-negative adults with no recently reported acute infections or vaccinations. Only Caucasian adults living in Nashville, Tennessee, USA were represented among the donors. In the unsorted samples, tens of millions of PBMCs were counted, and genomic DNA was extracted using the QIAamp DNA Blood Mini kit. After blood collection by leukapheresis, PBMCs were isolated using Ficoll-Histopaque density gradient centrifugation and then cryopreserved in the vapor phase of liquid nitrogen. The clonotype was recovered from a woman in her forties in good health. Some clones in this sample may be carry-over from other donors' samples. The chain uses TRBV20-1 and TRBJ1-2; the D segment cannot be called with confidence. Sequencing was carried out using PBMCs. The CDR3 protein sequence reads: CSARDQYGYTF. In nucleotides, the sequence is TGCAGTGCTAGAGATCAGTATGGCTACACCTTC.